Listed here are 5 T cell receptor beta chains from one sample, sequenced in a study of T-cell reconstitution after alpha-beta-depleted transplantation in children. Unique molecular identifiers were built into the TCRbeta library. Each CDR3 protein is one row after TCRdb ran MiXCR on the PCR reads. This table holds 90,000 to 130,000 distinct CDR3 sequences, approximately 10% found once. This specimen was PBMCs from the stem cell graft donor, taken from the stem cell graft. These receptor sequences come from a human donor who donated a stem cell graft to a child with acute lymphoblastic leukemia.

This clonotype has at least ten counts. The gene calls are TRBV6-5 and TRBJ1-1; D gene uncertain. This CDR3 is 13 amino acids long. Germline V gene data show CDR1 as MNHEY and CDR2 as SVGAGI. The V end lost 4 bases, the J end lost 1 base, and 7 bases lay between the germline ends. CDR3 DNA: TGTGCCAGCAGTTTCTCCTCGAACACTGAAGCTTTCTTT. Translation: CASSFSSNTEAFF.

Ten or more counts support this clonotype. The chain links TRBV20-1 to TRBJ2-1; D remains unclear. Per the germline V gene, CDR1 is DFQATT and CDR2 is SNEGSKA (reference sequence). V lost 2 bases and J 0 bases, leaving 14 bases between the germline ends. This CDR3 region has 16 residues. The CDR3 loop reads CSARSFSKSSYNEQFF. Written as DNA, the CDR3 is TGCAGTGCTAGATCTTTTAGCAAGAGCTCCTACAATGAGCAGTTCTTC.

In this sample, this clonotype turned up many times. This sequence joins TRBV20-1 and TRBJ2-3; D assignment may be TRBD1 or TRBD2 (6 bases each). Germline CDR1 is DFQATT and CDR2 is SNEGSKA (reference sequence). Trimming cost V 2 bases and J 3 bases, with 12 bases left between them. The CDR3 covers 14 residues. Here the CDR3 DNA reads TGCAGTGCTAGAAGTAGGGGGGTTACAGATACGCAGTATTTT. This codes for CSARSRGVTDTQYF.

Ten or more counts support this clonotype. The genes are TRBV15 and TRBJ2-7; the match to TRBD1 covers 9 bases. The germline CDR1 and CDR2 sequences are LNHNV and YYDKDF (reference sequence). The CDR3 consists of 14 residues. J gave up 3 bases and V 4 bases, and 4 bases lay outside the gene matches. For the CDR3, the DNA is TGTGCCACCAGCACCGGGACAGGGCGCTACGAGCAGTACTTC. This translates into CATSTGTGRYEQYF.

The table lists this clonotype with a few counts. V is TRBV30 and J is TRBJ1-2; D gene ambiguous. With 4 bases removed from V and 7 bases from J, the gap between germline ends came to 16 bases. The CDR3 covers 13 residues. Germline V gene data show CDR1 as GTSNPN and CDR2 as SVGIG (reference sequence). The DNA of the CDR3 is TGTGCCTGGACACCCCGGCACCTCCCTGGCTACACCTTC. This sequence encodes CAWTPRHLPGYTF.